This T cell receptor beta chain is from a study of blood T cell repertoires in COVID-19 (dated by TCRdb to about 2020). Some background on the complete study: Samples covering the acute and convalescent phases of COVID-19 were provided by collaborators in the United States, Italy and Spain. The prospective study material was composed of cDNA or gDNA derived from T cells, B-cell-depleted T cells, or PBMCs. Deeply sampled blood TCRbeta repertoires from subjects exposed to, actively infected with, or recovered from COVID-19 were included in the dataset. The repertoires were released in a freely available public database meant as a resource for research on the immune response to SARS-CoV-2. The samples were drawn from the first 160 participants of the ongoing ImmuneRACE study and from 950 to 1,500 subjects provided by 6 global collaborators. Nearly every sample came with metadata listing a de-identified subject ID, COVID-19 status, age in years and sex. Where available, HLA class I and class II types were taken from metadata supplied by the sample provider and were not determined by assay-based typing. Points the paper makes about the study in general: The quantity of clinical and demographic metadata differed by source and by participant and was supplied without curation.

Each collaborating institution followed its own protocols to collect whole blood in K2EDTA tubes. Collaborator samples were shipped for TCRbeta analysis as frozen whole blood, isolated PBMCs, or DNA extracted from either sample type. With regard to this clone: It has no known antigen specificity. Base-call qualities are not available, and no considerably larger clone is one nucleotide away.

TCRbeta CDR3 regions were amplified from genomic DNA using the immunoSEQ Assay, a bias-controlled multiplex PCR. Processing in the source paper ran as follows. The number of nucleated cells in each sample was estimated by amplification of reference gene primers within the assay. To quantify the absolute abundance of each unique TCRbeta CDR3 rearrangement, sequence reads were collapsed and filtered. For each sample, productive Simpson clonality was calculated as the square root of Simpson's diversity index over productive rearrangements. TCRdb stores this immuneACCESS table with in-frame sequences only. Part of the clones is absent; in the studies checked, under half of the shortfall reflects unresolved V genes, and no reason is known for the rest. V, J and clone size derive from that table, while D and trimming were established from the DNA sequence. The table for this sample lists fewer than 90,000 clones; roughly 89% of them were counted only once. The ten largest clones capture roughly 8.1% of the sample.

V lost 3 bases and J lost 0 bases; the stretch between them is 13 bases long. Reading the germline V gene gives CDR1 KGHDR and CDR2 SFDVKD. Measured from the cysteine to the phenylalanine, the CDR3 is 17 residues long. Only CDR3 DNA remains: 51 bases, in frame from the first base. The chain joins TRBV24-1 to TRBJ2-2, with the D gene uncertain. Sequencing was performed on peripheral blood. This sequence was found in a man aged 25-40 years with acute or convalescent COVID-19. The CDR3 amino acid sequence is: CATSDLRQSPNTGELFF. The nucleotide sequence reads TGTGCCACCAGTGATCTACGACAAAGCCCGAACACCGGGGAGCTGTTTTTT.